This is a list of T cell receptor beta chains from one sample in a study of T cell clonotyping in hematopoietic cell transplantation. Produced via immunoSEQ multiplex PCR; TCRdb's table is partial and in-frame only. The table records tens of thousands of clones, approximately 94% of them present only once. Material for sequencing was peripheral blood mononuclear cells. These receptors were obtained from a woman in her forties or fifties in good health. Some clones in this sample may be carry-over from other donors' samples. The CDR3 runs from the conserved cysteine through the conserved F or W. Each record gives: D gene, J gene, V gene, clone size, CDR3 DNA, CDR3 protein. A D gene is named only where the DNA matches it firmly. The listing skips clone size in some rows; elsewhere it reads once, few, many or a size class.

>NA|TRBJ2-1|TRBV7-7|NA
TGTGCCAGCAGCTTAGATGTAGGGGAGAACAATGAGCAGTTCTTC
CASSLDVGENNEQFF
>TRBD1|TRBJ2-2|TRBV27|NA
TGTGCCAGCAGTCCCCGACAGGGGCCCTACACCGGGGAGCTGTTTTTT
CASSPRQGPYTGELFF
>NA|TRBJ1-6|TRBV28|NA
TGTGCCAGCAGGAATAATTCACCCCTCCACTTT
CASRNNSPLHF
>NA|TRBJ2-5|TRBV19|NA
TGTGCCAGTAGTAACCGCCGAGGGGGACAAGAGACCCAGTACTTC
CASSNRRGGQETQYF
>NA|TRBJ2-1|TRBV11-3|NA
TGTGCCAGCAGCTTAGAAGGCGGACTCTCCTACAATGAGCAGTTCTTC
CASSLEGGLSYNEQFF
>NA|TRBJ1-6|TRBV19|NA
TGTGCCAGTAAAGGGACTGGAACAGCTGCGTTCCACTTT
CASKGTGTAAFHF
>TRBD1|TRBJ1-2|TRBV6-1|NA
TGTGCCAGCACCGAAGACAGGGGCCATTATGGCTACACCTTC
CASTEDRGHYGYTF
>NA|TRBJ2-2|TRBV19|NA
TGTGCCAGTAGTTCCCCTAGGGGGTTCGGGGAGCTGTTTTTT
CASSSPRGFGELFF
>NA|TRBJ1-5|TRBV7-8|once
TGTGCCAGCAGTGTCACGGGCGGTTTCAATCAGCCCCAGCATTTT
CASSVTGGFNQPQHF
>NA|TRBJ1-1|TRBV29-1|NA
TGCAGCGTTGAAGAGGGAGGAGGGGGCACTGAAGCTTTCTTT
CSVEEGGGGTEAFF
>NA|TRBJ2-3|TRBV5-4|NA
TGTGCCAGCAGCTTGTCTGGGGATACGCAGTATTTT
CASSLSGDTQYF
>TRBD1|TRBJ2-7|TRBV18|once
TGTGCCAGCTCTCGAACAGGGGGCGACTCCTACGAGCAGTACTTC
CASSRTGGDSYEQYF
>NA|TRBJ2-3|TRBV2|NA
TGTGCCAGCAGTGTGGGGGGACGTACGCAGTATTTT
CASSVGGRTQYF
>NA|TRBJ2-2|TRBV11-3|NA
TGTGCCAGCAGCTGGAACGGGGGAGTCACCGGGGAGCTGTTTTTT
CASSWNGGVTGELFF
>TRBD1|TRBJ1-2|TRBV18|NA
TGTGCCAGCTCACCTCTCGGGACAGCGAACTATGGCTACACCTTC
CASSPLGTANYGYTF
>TRBD1|TRBJ2-7|TRBV4-1|NA
TGCGCCAGCAGCCAGTTAGGGACAGGGGGTGAGCAGTACTTC
CASSQLGTGGEQYF
>TRBD1|TRBJ2-7|TRBV10-3|once
TGTGCCATCAGTCAGGGGGCTTACGAGCAGTACTTC
CAISQGAYEQYF
>NA|TRBJ1-2|TRBV6-5|NA
TGTGCCAGCAGACTTGGGAACTATGGCTACACCTTC
CASRLGNYGYTF
>TRBD1|TRBJ1-1|TRBV9|NA
TGTGCCAGCAGCGTAAGGGCTGGGCAGGGGGTTAGCGACACTGAAGCTTTCTTT
CASSVRAGQGVSDTEAFF
>TRBD1|TRBJ1-3|TRBV9|NA
TGTGCCAGCAGCTCCCGACAGGGGTTGGGTGGAAACACCATATATTTT
CASSSRQGLGGNTIYF
>NA|TRBJ1-2|TRBV6-5|NA
TGTGCCAGCAGTTACTCGAGAGAATTGGGGGGCTACACCTTC
CASSYSRELGGYTF
>NA|TRBJ1-1|TRBV5-4|few
TGTGCCAGCAGCTCCTTATGGGGGATGAACACTGAAGCTTTCTTT
CASSSLWGMNTEAFF
>NA|TRBJ1-3|TRBV4-1|NA
TGCGCCAGCAGCCAACGGGACATCTCTGGGAACACCATATATTTT
CASSQRDISGNTIYF
>NA|TRBJ1-4|TRBV4-2|NA
TGTGCCAGCAGCCAAGAAAGTGCAACTAATGAAAAACTGTTTTTT
CASSQESATNEKLFF
>NA|TRBJ2-7|TRBV5-6|NA
TGTGCCAGCAGCTTGCTATACAGCTCGACCTACGAGCAGTACTTC
CASSLLYSSTYEQYF
>TRBD2|TRBJ2-7|TRBV6-5|NA
TGTGCCAGCAGTTACGGCGGGGGGCCCCACGAGCAGTACTTC
CASSYGGGPHEQYF
>TRBD1|TRBJ2-3|TRBV9|NA
TGTGCCAGCAGCGTGACAGGGGGTACTAGCACAGATACGCAGTATTTT
CASSVTGGTSTDTQYF
>NA|TRBJ2-7|TRBV6-1|NA
TGTGCCAGCAGTGAAGGGCGGAGCCCAGTCTCCTACGAGCAGTACTTC
CASSEGRSPVSYEQYF
>NA|TRBJ2-1|TRBV25-1|NA
TGTGCCAGCAGTGAATTGGAGAGTCATTACAATGAGCAGTTCTTC
CASSELESHYNEQFF
>TRBD2|TRBJ2-2|TRBV7-9|NA
TGTGCCAGCAGCTCTACTAGCGGGGGGCCCACCGGGGAGCTGTTTTTT
CASSSTSGGPTGELFF
>TRBD2|TRBJ2-1|TRBV6-4|NA
TGTGCCAGCCGGGGCCGAGCGGGGTTCTACAATGAGCAGTTCTTC
CASRGRAGFYNEQFF
>NA|TRBJ2-1|TRBV28|NA
TGTGCCAGCAGGAGCGACGGATACAATGAGCAGTTCTTC
CASRSDGYNEQFF
>NA|TRBJ2-7|TRBV7-9|NA
TGTGCCAGCAGCTTAGACTCCCCCTACGAGCAGTACTTC
CASSLDSPYEQYF
>TRBD1|TRBJ2-7|TRBV5-8|NA
TGTGCCAGCAGCTTGGGTGGACAGGGGAGGTACGAGCAGTACTTC
CASSLGGQGRYEQYF
>NA|TRBJ2-3|TRBV19|NA
TGTGCCAGTAGGCTGGACTATAGCACAGATACGCAGTATTTT
CASRLDYSTDTQYF
>TRBD2|TRBJ2-7|TRBV6-1|NA
TGTGCCAGCAGGGTAGCGGGGAGCTCCTACGAGCAGTACTTC
CASRVAGSSYEQYF
>NA|TRBJ2-1|TRBV7-9|once
TGTGCCAGCAGCGCCCGGAGTGAGAATGAGCAGTTCTTC
CASSARSENEQFF
>TRBD1|TRBJ1-2|TRBV28|NA
TGTGCCAGCAGTTCACCCGGGACAGCAGCTAACTATGGCTACACCTTC
CASSSPGTAANYGYTF
>NA|TRBJ1-1|TRBV19|NA
TGTGCCAGTAGTACTCGACAGCCACCTAACACTGAAGCTTTCTTT
CASSTRQPPNTEAFF
>NA|TRBJ1-2|TRBV9|NA
TGTGCCAGCAGCCCTAATCCGGCAGGGAGGTATGGCTACACCTTC
CASSPNPAGRYGYTF
>TRBD2|TRBJ2-2|TRBV15|once
TGTGCCACCAAGAGCGGGACTAGCGGGAACACCGGGGAGCTGTTTTTT
CATKSGTSGNTGELFF